Sequencing of this T cell receptor beta chain was carried out in a study of CD8 T cells in Susac syndrome. An amount of RNA that ranged from roughly 0.5 to 1 ug was reverse transcribed with random hexamers. In TCRdb, the immunoSEQ multiplex PCR reads were re-called with MiXCR into one record per CDR3 protein. The data hold about 130,000 distinct CDR3 sequences, with approximately 95% observed a single time. A word on this clonotype: Its target is unknown.

Notes on the study in general: Clonal expansion of Susac CD8+ cells peaked in TEMRA cells, and it also peaked in active patients.

V was clipped by 5 bases and J by 1 base, with 12 bases between them. The CDR3 has 14 amino acids. Germline assignment: CDR1 MDHEN and CDR2 SYDVKM. The V gene is TRBV28, the J gene TRBJ2-7; D might be TRBD1 (6 bases). Specimen: CD8+ T cells from PBMCs. The receptor was derived from a human donor with Susac syndrome. The CDR3 DNA sequence: TGTGCCAGCAGTACCGGGACATTATCCTACGAGCAGTACTTC. It codes for CASSTGTLSYEQYF.